These T cell receptor beta chains were read from a single sample in a study of shared clonotypes between healthy human individuals. Repertoires were generated with immunoSEQ multiplex PCR, while TCRdb's copy carries only in-frame clones and drops some. The data hold roughly 1,600,000 clones, with approximately 98.5% observed a single time. Sequencing was performed on naive CD4+ T cells sorted from blood. The source of these receptors is a man aged 25-45 years in good health. Both conserved end residues are part of each CDR3.

cdr3_aa j_call v_call
CASSQYGIAVIRDYEQYF TRBJ2-7 TRBV27
CAWTRSSYEQYF TRBJ2-7 TRBV30
CASSYEVAGELFF TRBJ2-2 TRBV6-6
CASSGGTGFQETQYF TRBJ2-5 TRBV9
CASSSPGLAPLQYF TRBJ2-7 TRBV28
CASSFHPGGGGELFF TRBJ2-2 TRBV28
CASSQARNSGRAVAADTQYF TRBJ2-3 TRBV5-1
CASSLLGAEQYF TRBJ2-7 TRBV11-3
CASLDRLAGDRELFF TRBJ2-2 TRBV2
CATNPLAVSSYEQYF TRBJ2-7 TRBV6-1
CSASQPDTQYF TRBJ2-3 TRBV20-1
CASSYSGTGGEQYF TRBJ2-7 TRBV6-6
CASSPGGGTGNTIYF TRBJ1-3 TRBV5-5
CASSLGKMGHYNEQFF TRBJ2-1 TRBV7-3
CASSDRGRPYRAQHF TRBJ1-5 TRBV6-1
CASSVGGTGGTYNEQFF TRBJ2-1 TRBV9
CASSSTRGTGDEQFF TRBJ2-1 TRBV11-1
CASSPQGYEQYF TRBJ2-7 TRBV5-1
CASSVGGVPGELFF TRBJ2-2 TRBV9
CASSVEFLAGLYNEQFF TRBJ2-1 TRBV9
CASSFGRSSGNTIYF TRBJ1-3 TRBV5-8
CASSVLGVADTQYF TRBJ2-3 TRBV2
CASSLGLREQYF TRBJ2-7 TRBV5-6
CASGLQALQHF TRBJ1-5 TRBV12-5
CASSLAGTGINYGYTF TRBJ1-2 TRBV28
CASSPTQGTYEQYF TRBJ2-7 TRBV18
CASSPILAGPYEQYF TRBJ2-7 TRBV5-5
CASSGGQVYNQPQHF TRBJ1-5 TRBV6-6
CASAPGRGTGELFF TRBJ2-2 TRBV18
CASSSSDRNYEQYF TRBJ2-7 TRBV7-6
CASWTGGIGTEAFF TRBJ1-1 TRBV19
CATSRDWAGANVLTF TRBJ2-6 TRBV15
CASNSQLAGYTDTQYF TRBJ2-3 TRBV27
CASSPGQGPPGQRHNEQFF TRBJ2-1 TRBV21-1
CAASPSGSNEQFF TRBJ2-1 TRBV10-2
CASGLGAIEGGETQYF TRBJ2-5 TRBV12-5
CASSLSGGEYYEQYF TRBJ2-7 TRBV5-5
CASSSGTEQYF TRBJ2-7 TRBV11-3
CASSQDRYLPEAFF TRBJ1-1 TRBV14